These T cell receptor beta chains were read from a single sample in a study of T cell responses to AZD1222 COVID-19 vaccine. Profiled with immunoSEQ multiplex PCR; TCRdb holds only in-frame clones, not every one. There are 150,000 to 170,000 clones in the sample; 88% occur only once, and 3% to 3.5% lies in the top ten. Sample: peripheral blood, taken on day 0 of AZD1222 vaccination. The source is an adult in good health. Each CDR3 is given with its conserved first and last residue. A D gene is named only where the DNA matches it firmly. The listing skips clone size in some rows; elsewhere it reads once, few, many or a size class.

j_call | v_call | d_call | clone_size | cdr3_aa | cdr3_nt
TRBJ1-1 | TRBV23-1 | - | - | CASTQGPPFQAFF | TGCGCCAGCACGCAGGGGCCGCCATTCCAAGCTTTCTTT
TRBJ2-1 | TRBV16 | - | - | CASSQSVGGARNEQFF | TGTGCCAGCAGCCAATCGGTGGGGGGGGCCCGCAATGAGCAGTTCTTC
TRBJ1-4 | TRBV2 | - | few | CASSEAARARGAGEKLFF | TGTGCCAGCAGTGAAGCTGCCAGAGCGCGGGGCGCGGGGGAAAAACTGTTTTTT
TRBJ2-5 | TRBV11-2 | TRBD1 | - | CASSRGQGRKTQYF | TGTGCCAGCAGCAGAGGACAGGGAAGAAAGACCCAGTACTTC
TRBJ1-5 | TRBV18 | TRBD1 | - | CASSLSGGNQPQHF | TGTGCCAGCTCACTATCAGGGGGAAATCAGCCCCAGCATTTT
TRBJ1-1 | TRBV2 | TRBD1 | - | CAGEGQATEAFF | TGTGCCGGAGAGGGACAGGCAACTGAAGCTTTCTTT
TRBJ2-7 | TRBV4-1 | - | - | CASSQEEGYEQYF | TGCGCCAGCAGCCAAGAGGAGGGGTACGAGCAGTACTTC
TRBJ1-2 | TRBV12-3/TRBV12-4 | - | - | CASSFTGNLGYTF | TGTGCCAGCAGTTTTACAGGGAACCTTGGCTACACCTTC
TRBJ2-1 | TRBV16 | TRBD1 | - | CASSQGQASPNEQFF | TGTGCCAGCAGCCAGGGACAGGCCTCCCCAAATGAGCAGTTCTTC
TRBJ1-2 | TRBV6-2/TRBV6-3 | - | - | CASSYLGQTNGYTF | TGTGCCAGCAGTTACTTGGGGCAGACGAATGGCTACACCTTC
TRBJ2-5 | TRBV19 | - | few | CASRRGQETQYF | TGTGCCAGCAGGAGGGGGCAGGAGACCCAGTACTTC
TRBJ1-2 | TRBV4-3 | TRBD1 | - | CASSQDVGAGTGGPVYGYTF | TGCGCCAGCAGCCAAGACGTAGGAGCTGGGACAGGGGGCCCGGTCTATGGCTACACCTTC
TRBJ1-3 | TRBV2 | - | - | CASSLRKQAISGNTIYF | TGTGCCAGCAGTCTAAGGAAACAGGCTATCTCTGGAAACACCATATATTTT
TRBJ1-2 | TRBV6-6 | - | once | CASCEAGQTYGYTF | TGTGCCAGCTGCGAGGCCGGACAAACCTATGGCTACACCTTC
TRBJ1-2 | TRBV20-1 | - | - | CSASYSYGYTF | TGCAGTGCTAGTTACAGTTATGGCTACACCTTC
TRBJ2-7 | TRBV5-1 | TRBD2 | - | CASSLGLAGAREQYF | TGCGCCAGCAGCTTGGGGCTAGCGGGGGCCCGCGAGCAGTACTTC
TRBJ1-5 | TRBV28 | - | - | CASSPLGQPQHF | TGTGCCAGCAGTCCCCTAGGCCAGCCCCAGCATTTT
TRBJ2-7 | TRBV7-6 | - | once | CASSNTPIRSYEQYF | TGTGCCAGCAGCAATACTCCTATTCGCTCCTACGAGCAGTACTTC
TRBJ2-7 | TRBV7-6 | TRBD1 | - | CASSLVGGRTGPYEQYF | TGTGCCAGCAGCTTAGTAGGGGGCAGGACCGGACCCTACGAGCAGTACTTC
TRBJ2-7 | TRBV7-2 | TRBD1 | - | CASSLVGQGNLEQYF | TGTGCCAGCAGCTTAGTCGGACAGGGGAACTTAGAGCAGTACTTC
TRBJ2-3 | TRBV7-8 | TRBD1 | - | CASSLRVGDRALTDTQYF | TGTGCCAGCAGCTTACGCGTTGGGGACAGGGCCCTCACAGATACGCAGTATTTT
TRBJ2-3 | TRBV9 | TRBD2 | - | CASSLTSGEFTSTDTQYF | TGTGCCAGCAGCCTGACTAGCGGGGAGTTTACTAGCACAGATACGCAGTATTTT
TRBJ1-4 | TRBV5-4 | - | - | CASSLDTGSANEKLFF | TGTGCCAGCAGCCTTGACACGGGTAGTGCTAATGAAAAACTGTTTTTT
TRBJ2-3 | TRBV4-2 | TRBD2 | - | CASSQDNDGLATDTQYF | TGTGCCAGCAGCCAAGATAACGACGGACTAGCGACAGATACGCAGTATTTT
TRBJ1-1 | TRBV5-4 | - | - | CASSLGLDRHYEAFF | TGTGCCAGCAGCTTAGGATTAGACAGGCATTATGAAGCTTTCTTT
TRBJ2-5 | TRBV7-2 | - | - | CASSSQETQYF | TGTGCCAGCAGCTCCCAAGAGACCCAGTACTTC
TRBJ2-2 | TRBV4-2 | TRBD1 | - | CASSHDSDRGPGELFF | TGTGCCAGCAGCCACGACTCGGACAGGGGTCCCGGGGAGCTGTTTTTT
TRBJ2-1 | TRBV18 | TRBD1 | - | CASSPVGTGAHEQFF | TGTGCCAGCTCACCAGTCGGGACAGGGGCTCATGAGCAGTTCTTC
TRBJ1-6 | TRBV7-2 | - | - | CASSLSVGLGNSPLHF | TGTGCCAGCAGCTTATCGGTCGGCCTAGGGAATTCACCCCTCCACTTT
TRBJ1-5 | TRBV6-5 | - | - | CASSSDGTRQPQHF | TGTGCCAGCAGTTCGGACGGGACGAGGCAGCCCCAGCATTTT
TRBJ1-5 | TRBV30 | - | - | CATAWGHQPQHF | TGTGCCACGGCCTGGGGGCATCAGCCCCAGCATTTT
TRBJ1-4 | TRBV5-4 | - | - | CASSLGEGKLFF | TGTGCCAGCAGCTTGGGGGAGGGAAAACTGTTTTTT
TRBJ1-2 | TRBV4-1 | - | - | CASSQVVRGEDYGYTF | TGCGCCAGCAGCCAAGTGGTCAGGGGTGAGGACTATGGCTACACCTTC
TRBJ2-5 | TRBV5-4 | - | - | CASSLVSRQETQYF | TGTGCCAGCAGCTTGGTATCCAGGCAAGAGACCCAGTACTTC
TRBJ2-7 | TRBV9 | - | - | CASSVVPGFMREQYF | TGTGCCAGCAGCGTAGTCCCAGGGTTTATGAGGGAGCAGTACTTC
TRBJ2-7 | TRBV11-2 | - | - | CASSLLQGQREQYF | TGTGCCAGCAGCTTACTCCAGGGTCAGAGGGAGCAGTACTTC
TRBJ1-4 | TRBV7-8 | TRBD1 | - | CASSFGQGEKLFF | TGTGCCAGCAGCTTCGGACAGGGAGAAAAACTGTTTTTT
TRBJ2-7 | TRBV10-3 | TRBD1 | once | CAISGGTGVGYEQYF | TGTGCCATCAGTGGGGGTACAGGGGTAGGATACGAGCAGTACTTC
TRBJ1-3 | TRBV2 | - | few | CASSVGVSGNTIYF | TGTGCCAGCAGTGTGGGGGTCTCTGGAAACACCATATATTTT
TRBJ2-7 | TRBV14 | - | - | CASSQEGAGANWKQYF | TGTGCCAGCAGCCAAGAGGGGGCAGGGGCAAACTGGAAGCAGTACTTC
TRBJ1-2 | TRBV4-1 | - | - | CASSQELGGYTF | TGCGCCAGCAGCCAAGAGCTAGGGGGCTACACCTTC
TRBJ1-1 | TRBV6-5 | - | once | CASSYEAANTEAFF | TGTGCCAGCAGTTATGAGGCGGCGAACACTGAAGCTTTCTTT
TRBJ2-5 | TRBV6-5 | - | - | CASSSVGETQYF | TGTGCCAGCAGTTCCGTGGGCGAGACCCAGTACTTC
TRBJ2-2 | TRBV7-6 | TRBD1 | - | CASSPGQGSTGELFF | TGTGCCAGCAGCCCCGGACAGGGAAGCACCGGGGAGCTGTTTTTT
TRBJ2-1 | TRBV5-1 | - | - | CASGTFSSYNEQFF | TGCGCCAGCGGTACGTTCAGCTCCTACAATGAGCAGTTCTTC
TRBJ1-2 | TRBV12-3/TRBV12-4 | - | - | CASTPRANYGYTF | TGTGCCAGCACCCCCCGGGCCAACTATGGCTACACCTTC